Listed below are T cell receptor beta chains from one sample, sequenced in a study of T cell repertoires in cytomegalovirus infection. TCRdb processed the reads anew with MiXCR; each CDR3 protein has one entry. In the table there are a few hundred thousand distinct CDR3 sequences, 25% to 30% of which are singletons. These TCRs' antigens remain unknown. The source material was cultured PBMCs, sampled from culture after CMV antigen stimulation. These receptors were obtained from a human donor in good health (CMV status not recorded). Some clones in this sample may be carry-over from other donors' samples. Both conserved end residues are part of each CDR3. The D gene is left open where the match is weak. Only part of the rows carry a size: once, few, many, or a class if the clone is expanded.

v_gene: TRBV7-9
abundance: few
d_gene: TRBD1
j_gene: TRBJ1-5
CDR3nt: TGTGCCGGAGGGGGCGGTAGCAATCAGCCCCAGCATTTT
CDR3aa: CAGGGGSNQPQHF

v_gene: TRBV11-2
abundance: .
d_gene: .
j_gene: TRBJ2-7
CDR3nt: TGTGCCAGCAGCTTTTATATCAGGGGCCGATCCTACGAGCAGTACTTC
CDR3aa: CASSFYIRGRSYEQYF

v_gene: TRBV28
abundance: many
d_gene: .
j_gene: TRBJ1-5
CDR3nt: TGTGCCAGCAACGAAGAATATAGCAATCAGCCCCAGCATTTT
CDR3aa: CASNEEYSNQPQHF

v_gene: TRBV6-1
abundance: medium-sized
d_gene: TRBD1
j_gene: TRBJ1-5
CDR3nt: TGTGCCAGCAGGAGACAGGGGAATAGCAATCAGCCCCAGCATTTT
CDR3aa: CASRRQGNSNQPQHF

v_gene: TRBV19
abundance: few
d_gene: .
j_gene: TRBJ1-2
CDR3nt: TGTGCCAGCAGACAGGCTAACTATGGCTACACCTTC
CDR3aa: CASRQANYGYTF

v_gene: TRBV7-8
abundance: few
d_gene: .
j_gene: TRBJ1-5
CDR3nt: TGTGCCAGCAGCCCGCCGGACAGTCCCCAGCATTTT
CDR3aa: CASSPPDSPQHF

v_gene: TRBV20-1
abundance: .
d_gene: TRBD1
j_gene: TRBJ1-3
CDR3nt: TGCAGTGCTAGAGACAGGGGGACTGGAAACACCATATATTTT
CDR3aa: CSARDRGTGNTIYF

v_gene: TRBV27
abundance: few
d_gene: TRBD2
j_gene: TRBJ2-1
CDR3nt: TGTGCCAGCACCCAAGGGGAGGGCTCCTACAATGAGCAGTTCTTC
CDR3aa: CASTQGEGSYNEQFF

v_gene: TRBV12-3/TRBV12-4
abundance: few
d_gene: .
j_gene: TRBJ2-7
CDR3nt: TGTGCCAGCAGTTTAAGAGGGCAGGGCTTCAACGAGCAGTACTTC
CDR3aa: CASSLRGQGFNEQYF

v_gene: TRBV4-2
abundance: .
d_gene: .
j_gene: TRBJ2-1
CDR3nt: TGTGCCAGCAGCCAAGAATCGGCAACGGGGCAGTTCTTC
CDR3aa: CASSQESATGQFF

v_gene: TRBV20-1
abundance: .
d_gene: .
j_gene: TRBJ1-2
CDR3nt: TGCAGTGCTAGAGATTGGGGACACGGTGGGGATGGCTACACCTTC
CDR3aa: CSARDWGHGGDGYTF

v_gene: TRBV7-8
abundance: few
d_gene: .
j_gene: TRBJ1-1
CDR3nt: TGTGCCAGCAGCCTAGATAGTGAGGGGCTGGGCACTGAAGCTTTCTTT
CDR3aa: CASSLDSEGLGTEAFF

v_gene: TRBV6-1
abundance: .
d_gene: .
j_gene: TRBJ2-3
CDR3nt: TGTGCCAGCAGTGTAGATTTGGGGAGACGTACGCAGTATTTT
CDR3aa: CASSVDLGRRTQYF

v_gene: TRBV7-2
abundance: .
d_gene: TRBD1
j_gene: TRBJ2-4
CDR3nt: TGTGCCAGCAGCTACAATCACAGGGGAGACATTCAGTACTTC
CDR3aa: CASSYNHRGDIQYF